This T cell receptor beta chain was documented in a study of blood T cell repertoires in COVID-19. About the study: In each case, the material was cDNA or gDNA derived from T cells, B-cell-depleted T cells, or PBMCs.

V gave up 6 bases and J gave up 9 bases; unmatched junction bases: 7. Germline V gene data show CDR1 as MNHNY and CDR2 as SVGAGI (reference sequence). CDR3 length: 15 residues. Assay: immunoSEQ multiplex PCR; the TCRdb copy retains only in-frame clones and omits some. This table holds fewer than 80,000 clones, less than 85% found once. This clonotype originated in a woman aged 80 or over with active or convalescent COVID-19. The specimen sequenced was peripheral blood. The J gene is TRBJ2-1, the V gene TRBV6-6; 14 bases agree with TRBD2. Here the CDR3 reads CASRTGTSGRGEQFF. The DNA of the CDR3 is TGTGCCAGCAGGACCGGGACTAGCGGGAGAGGTGAGCAGTTCTTC.